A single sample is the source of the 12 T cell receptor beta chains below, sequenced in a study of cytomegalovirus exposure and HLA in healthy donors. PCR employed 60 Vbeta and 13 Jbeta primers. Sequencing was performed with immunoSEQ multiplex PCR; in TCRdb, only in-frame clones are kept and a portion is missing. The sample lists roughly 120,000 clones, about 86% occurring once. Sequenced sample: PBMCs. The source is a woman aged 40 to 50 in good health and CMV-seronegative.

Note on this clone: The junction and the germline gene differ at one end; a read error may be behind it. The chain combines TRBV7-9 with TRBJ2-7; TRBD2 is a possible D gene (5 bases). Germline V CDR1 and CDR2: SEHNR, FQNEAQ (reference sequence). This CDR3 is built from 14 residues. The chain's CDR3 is CSSSLTGTSYEQYF. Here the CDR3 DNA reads TGTTCCAGCAGCTTAACGGGAACGTCCTACGAGCAGTACTTC. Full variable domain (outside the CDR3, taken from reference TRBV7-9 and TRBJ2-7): DTGVSQNPRHKITKRGQNVTFRCDPISEHNRLYWYRQTLGQGPEFLTYFQNEAQLEKSRLLSDRFSAERPKGSFSTLEIQRTEQGDSAMYLCSSSLTGTSYEQYFGPGTRLTVT.

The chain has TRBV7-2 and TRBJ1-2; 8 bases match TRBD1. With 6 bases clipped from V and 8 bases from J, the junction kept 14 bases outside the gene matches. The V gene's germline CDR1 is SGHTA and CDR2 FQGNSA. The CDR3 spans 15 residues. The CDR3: CASRPGGGPLWGYTF. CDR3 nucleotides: TGTGCCAGCAGACCAGGGGGCGGCCCGCTTTGGGGCTACACCTTC.

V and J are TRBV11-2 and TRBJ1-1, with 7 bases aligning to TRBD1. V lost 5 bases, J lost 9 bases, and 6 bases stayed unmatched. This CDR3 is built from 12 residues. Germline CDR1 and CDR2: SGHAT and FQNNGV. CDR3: CASSPGTAQAFF. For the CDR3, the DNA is TGTGCCAGCAGCCCGGGGACAGCCCAAGCTTTCTTT.

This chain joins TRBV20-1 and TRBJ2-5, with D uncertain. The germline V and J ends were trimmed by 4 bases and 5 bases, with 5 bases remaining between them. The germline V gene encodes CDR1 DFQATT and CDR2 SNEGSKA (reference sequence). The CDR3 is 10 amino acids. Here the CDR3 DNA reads TGCAGTGCTATGTCGGAGACCCAGTACTTC. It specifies CSAMSETQYF.

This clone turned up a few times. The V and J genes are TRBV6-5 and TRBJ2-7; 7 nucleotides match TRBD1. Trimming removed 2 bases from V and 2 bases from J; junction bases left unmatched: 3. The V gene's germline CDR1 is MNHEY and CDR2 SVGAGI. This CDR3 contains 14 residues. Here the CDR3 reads CASSYGQGAYEQYF. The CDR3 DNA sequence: TGTGCCAGCAGTTACGGGCAGGGGGCCTACGAGCAGTACTTC.

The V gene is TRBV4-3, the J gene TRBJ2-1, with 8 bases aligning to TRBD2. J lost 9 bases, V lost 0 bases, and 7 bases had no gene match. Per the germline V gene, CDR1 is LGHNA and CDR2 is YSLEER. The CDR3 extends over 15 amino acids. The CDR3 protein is CASSQESGSGIEQFF. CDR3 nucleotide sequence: TGCGCCAGCAGCCAAGAAAGCGGGAGTGGCATTGAGCAGTTCTTC.

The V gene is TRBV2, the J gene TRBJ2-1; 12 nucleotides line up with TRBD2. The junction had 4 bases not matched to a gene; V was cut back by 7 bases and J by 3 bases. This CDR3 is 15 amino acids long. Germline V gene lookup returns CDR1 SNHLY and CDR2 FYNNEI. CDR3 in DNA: TGTGCCAGCACCGCGGGACTAGCGGGCTACAATGAGCAGTTCTTC. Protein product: CASTAGLAGYNEQFF.

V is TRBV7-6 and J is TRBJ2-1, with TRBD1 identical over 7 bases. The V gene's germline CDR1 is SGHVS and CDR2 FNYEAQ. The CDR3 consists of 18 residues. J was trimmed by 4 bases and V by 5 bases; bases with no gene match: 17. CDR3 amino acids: CASSRTLTGIGAYNEQFF. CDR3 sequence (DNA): TGTGCCAGCAGCCGCACACTGACAGGGATTGGGGCTTACAATGAGCAGTTCTTC.

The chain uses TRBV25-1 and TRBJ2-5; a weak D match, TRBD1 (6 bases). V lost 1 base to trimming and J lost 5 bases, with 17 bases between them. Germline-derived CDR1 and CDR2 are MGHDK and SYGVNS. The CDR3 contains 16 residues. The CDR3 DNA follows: TGTGCCAGCAGTGAATTGAGGCCAGGGCAGGGGGAGACCCAGTACTTC. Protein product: CASSELRPGQGETQYF.

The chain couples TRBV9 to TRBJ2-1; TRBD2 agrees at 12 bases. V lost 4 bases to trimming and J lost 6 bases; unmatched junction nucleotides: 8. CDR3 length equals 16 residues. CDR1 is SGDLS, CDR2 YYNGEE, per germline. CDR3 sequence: CASSPRGLAGVNEQFF. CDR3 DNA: TGTGCCAGCAGCCCCCGGGGACTAGCGGGTGTCAATGAGCAGTTCTTC. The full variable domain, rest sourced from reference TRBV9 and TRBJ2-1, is DSGVTQTPKHLITATGQRVTLRCSPRSGDLSVYWYQQSLDQGLQFLIQYYNGEERAKGNILERFSAQQFPDLHSELNLSSLELGDSALYFCASSPRGLAGVNEQFFGPGTRLTVL.

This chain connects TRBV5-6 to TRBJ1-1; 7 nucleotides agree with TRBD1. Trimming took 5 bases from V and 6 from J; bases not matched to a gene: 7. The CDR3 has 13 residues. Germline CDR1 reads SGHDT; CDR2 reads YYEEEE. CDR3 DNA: TGTGCCAGCAGGCGACAGGGCACGCCTGAAGCTTTCTTT. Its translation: CASRRQGTPEAFF.

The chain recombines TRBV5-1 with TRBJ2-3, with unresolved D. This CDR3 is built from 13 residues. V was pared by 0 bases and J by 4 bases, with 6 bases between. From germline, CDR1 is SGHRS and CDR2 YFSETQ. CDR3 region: CASSLERADTQYF. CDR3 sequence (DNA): TGCGCCAGCAGCTTGGAACGAGCAGATACGCAGTATTTT.